This is a list of T cell receptor beta chains from one sample in a study of OX40 agonist ivuxolimab in advanced cancers. This table comes from immunoSEQ multiplex PCR, and its TCRdb copy is limited to in-frame clones, with some not included. The sample carries roughly 48,000 clones, 83% recorded once. The sample was CD4+ or CD8+ T cells sorted from blood, taken in a trial of the OX40 agonist ivuxolimab. The origin of the receptors is an adult with an advanced solid tumor such as melanoma, head and neck, liver or kidney cancer. Both conserved end residues are part of each CDR3. Fields, in order: CDR3 protein, CDR3 DNA, clone size, J gene, V gene, D gene. The D gene is left open where the match is weak. Expanded clones get a size class; other rows say once, few or many, or leave the size out.

CASSQDMGGTQYF,TGCGCCAGCAGCCAAGATATGGGCGGTACGCAGTATTTT,few,TRBJ2-3,TRBV4-3,NA
CASSTGTGPFQQYF,TGTGCCAGCAGTACCGGGACAGGGCCTTTTCAGCAGTACTTC,NA,TRBJ2-7,TRBV6-5,TRBD1
CASSYDTSSYNEQFF,TGTGCCAGCAGTTACGACACTAGCTCCTACAATGAGCAGTTCTTC,NA,TRBJ2-1,TRBV6-5,NA
CASSYGPGYGYTF,TGTGCCAGCAGTTACGGGCCAGGCTATGGCTACACCTTC,NA,TRBJ1-2,TRBV6-5,NA
CASSQQGNAYEQYF,TGCGCCAGCAGCCAACAGGGGAATGCCTACGAGCAGTACTTC,NA,TRBJ2-7,TRBV5-1,TRBD1
CASSPRQGSYNEQFF,TGTGCCAGCAGCCCCAGACAGGGCTCCTACAATGAGCAGTTCTTC,NA,TRBJ2-1,TRBV13,TRBD1
CASSLRGTSGELFF,TGTGCCAGCAGCTTGAGGGGGACGTCCGGGGAGCTGTTTTTT,NA,TRBJ2-2,TRBV5-6,NA
CASSLVGSLPDTQYF,TGCGCCAGCAGCTTGGTAGGGTCTCTCCCAGATACGCAGTATTTT,NA,TRBJ2-3,TRBV5-1,NA
CASSLGGTGDHGYTF,TGTGCCAGCAGCTTAGGGGGGACAGGTGACCATGGCTACACCTTC,NA,TRBJ1-2,TRBV7-9,TRBD1
CASSAHPDVYSNQPQHF,TGTGCCAGCAGCGCACATCCTGACGTCTATAGCAATCAGCCCCAGCATTTT,NA,TRBJ1-5,TRBV7-2,NA
CASSRSGTGGSAYEQYF,TGCGCCAGCAGCCGCTCCGGGACAGGGGGCTCTGCTTACGAGCAGTACTTC,NA,TRBJ2-7,TRBV5-1,TRBD1
CASSLSQGGSEKLFF,TGTGCCAGCAGCTTAAGCCAGGGAGGAAGTGAAAAACTGTTTTTT,few,TRBJ1-4,TRBV7-2,NA
CASSIGTPGQSTGELFF,TGTGCCAGTAGTATAGGGACTCCGGGACAGAGCACCGGGGAGCTGTTTTTT,NA,TRBJ2-2,TRBV19,TRBD1
CASSQGAALLQPQHF,TGCGCCAGCAGCCAAGGCGCAGCCCTGCTCCAGCCCCAGCATTTT,NA,TRBJ1-5,TRBV4-1,NA
CASSLDRVYGYTF,TGTGCCAGCAGCTTGGACAGGGTCTATGGCTACACCTTC,medium-sized,TRBJ1-2,TRBV5-4,NA
CAWSPGGTDTQYF,TGTGCCTGGAGCCCGGGAGGCACAGATACGCAGTATTTT,NA,TRBJ2-3,TRBV30,NA
CASKGKGFYKNIQYF,TGTGCCAGCAAGGGGAAGGGGTTCTACAAAAACATTCAGTACTTC,NA,TRBJ2-4,TRBV6-5,NA
CASSSGTGGYNEQFF,TGTGCCAGCAGCTCCGGGACAGGGGGTTACAATGAGCAGTTCTTC,few,TRBJ2-1,TRBV5-4,TRBD1
CASSLFPGLAGADTQYF,TGTGCCAGCAGCCTTTTCCCGGGACTAGCGGGCGCAGATACGCAGTATTTT,NA,TRBJ2-3,TRBV9,TRBD2
CSVDLPGQVYGYTF,TGCAGCGTTGACTTGCCGGGACAGGTCTATGGCTACACCTTC,few,TRBJ1-2,TRBV29-1,TRBD1
CASSGEGLGGYTF,TGTGCCAGCAGTGGTGAGGGGCTCGGTGGCTACACCTTC,NA,TRBJ1-2,TRBV2,NA
CANGWRRAGPISAGRSGANVLTF,TGTGCCAATGGGTGGCGGAGGGCAGGCCCGATCTCCGCAGGGCGCTCTGGGGCCAACGTCCTGACTTTC,NA,TRBJ2-6,TRBV19,NA
CASSQDLVIGQYF,TGTGCCAGCAGCCAAGATTTGGTTATCGGGCAGTATTTT,NA,TRBJ2-3,TRBV14,NA
CASSLSFEASYGYTF,TGTGCCAGCAGTTTATCCTTCGAGGCCTCCTATGGCTACACCTTC,once,TRBJ1-2,TRBV27,NA
CASSLALGLAGGHYNEQFF,TGTGCCAGCAGCTTAGCTCTCGGGCTAGCGGGGGGTCACTACAATGAGCAGTTCTTC,NA,TRBJ2-1,TRBV7-9,TRBD2
CASSLVAPYNEQFF,TGCGCCAGCAGCTTGGTTGCGCCGTACAATGAGCAGTTCTTC,NA,TRBJ2-1,TRBV5-1,NA
CASSLNGGAGTGELFF,TGTGCCAGCAGCCTTAACGGGGGGGCGGGCACCGGGGAGCTGTTTTTT,once,TRBJ2-2,TRBV11-2,TRBD2
CASSATIGTGWEQYF,TGTGCCAGCAGCGCTACCATCGGGACTGGTTGGGAGCAGTACTTC,NA,TRBJ2-7,TRBV7-2,NA
CASSEEGVNEQYF,TGTGCCAGCAGTGAAGAGGGTGTCAACGAGCAGTACTTC,NA,TRBJ2-7,TRBV2,NA
CASSVGFFSGNTIYF,TGTGCCAGCAGCGTAGGTTTCTTCTCTGGAAACACCATATATTTT,NA,TRBJ1-3,TRBV9,NA
CASSQETGGRTLHF,TGTGCCAGCAGCCAAGAAACAGGGGGCAGGACCCTCCACTTT,NA,TRBJ1-6,TRBV14,TRBD1
CASRSAGTSSGNTIYF,TGTGCCAGCAGGTCCGCCGGGACAAGCTCTGGAAACACCATATATTTT,NA,TRBJ1-3,TRBV6-6,NA
CASSLNRASYGYTF,TGTGCCAGCAGCTTAAACAGGGCGAGCTATGGCTACACCTTC,few,TRBJ1-2,TRBV7-2,NA
CASSLGLQETQYF,TGTGCCAGCAGCTTGGGACTACAAGAGACCCAGTACTTC,NA,TRBJ2-5,TRBV11-2,TRBD2
CASSQGDRDQETQYF,TGCGCCAGCAGCCAAGGAGACAGGGACCAAGAGACCCAGTACTTC,NA,TRBJ2-5,TRBV4-3,TRBD1
CASSYPGLDTQYF,TGTGCCAGCAGTTACCCAGGGTTGGATACGCAGTATTTT,once,TRBJ2-3,TRBV6-5,NA
CASSHPGTAGVSSEQFF,TGCGCCAGCAGTCATCCAGGGACAGCGGGTGTATCTAGTGAGCAGTTCTTC,NA,TRBJ2-1,TRBV23-1,NA
CASSLGSGSYEQYF,TGTGCCAGCAGCTTAGGTTCAGGGTCCTACGAGCAGTACTTC,NA,TRBJ2-7,TRBV13,NA
CASSVEGYTEAFF,TGTGCCAGCAGCGTAGAGGGGTACACTGAAGCTTTCTTT,few,TRBJ1-1,TRBV9,NA
CASRLTGQGYQPQHF,TGTGCCAGCAGACTAACGGGACAGGGCTATCAGCCCCAGCATTTT,NA,TRBJ1-5,TRBV6-5,TRBD1
CASSQEGPTKPEQFF,TGTGCCAGCAGCCAAGAAGGGCCTACTAAACCTGAGCAGTTCTTC,NA,TRBJ2-1,TRBV4-2,NA
CASTIGGRSGDIQYF,TGTGCTTCAACAATCGGTGGACGGTCAGGAGACATTCAGTACTTC,NA,TRBJ2-4,TRBV19,NA
CASSSYPGEGYEQYF,TGCGCCAGCAGCTCTTATCCGGGAGAAGGGTACGAGCAGTACTTC,NA,TRBJ2-7,TRBV5-1,NA
CASSLEGRPQHF,TGTGCCAGCAGCTTAGAGGGTCGGCCCCAGCATTTT,NA,TRBJ1-5,TRBV7-9,NA
CASSGTESNQPQHF,TGTGCCAGCTCCGGGACAGAAAGCAATCAGCCCCAGCATTTT,NA,TRBJ1-5,TRBV18,TRBD1
CASSVQDRGRYGYTF,TGTGCCAGCAGCGTCCAAGACAGGGGTCGGTATGGCTACACCTTC,NA,TRBJ1-2,TRBV9,TRBD1
CASRKNAREKLFF,TGTGCCAGCAGAAAGAACGCGCGGGAAAAACTGTTTTTT,NA,TRBJ1-4,TRBV9,NA
CASSLAGPGNTIYF,TGTGCCAGCAGCTTGGCGGGGCCCGGAAACACCATATATTTT,NA,TRBJ1-3,TRBV5-6,NA
CASSGGRYNEQFF,TGTGCCAGCAGCGGTGGGAGGTACAATGAGCAGTTCTTC,NA,TRBJ2-1,TRBV5-6,NA
CASSLARDGGYTF,TGTGCCAGCAGCCTAGCCAGGGACGGTGGCTACACCTTC,NA,TRBJ1-2,TRBV9,NA
CASSLALAVETQYF,TGTGCCAGCAGCTTGGCTCTAGCGGTAGAGACCCAGTACTTC,NA,TRBJ2-5,TRBV5-5,TRBD2
CASSGRTSTSSYEQYF,TGTGCCAGCAGTGGCCGAACTAGCACTAGCTCCTACGAGCAGTACTTC,NA,TRBJ2-7,TRBV6-1,NA